This T cell receptor beta chain was captured by sequencing in a study of T-cell memory formation after mild COVID-19. As for the study in general: Each donor largely had its own TCR clusters.

The CDR3 consists of 15 residues. Germline V gene sequence: CDR1 LNHNV, CDR2 YYDKDF (reference sequence). V was pared by 0 bases and J by 2 bases, with 10 bases between. Constant-segment primers and 5'RACE yielded cDNA libraries for TCR alpha and TCR beta, each carrying sample barcodes and UMIs. One entry per CDR3 protein results from TCRdb running MiXCR on the 5' RACE reads. This table has approximately 290,000 distinct CDR3 sequences, just under 20% appearing once. Study results and caveats: The main location of contracting CD4+ clones was CM and EM, and that of contracting CD8+ clones was EMRA. Clones shrinking from day 15 to 85 showed even CD4/CD8 mixes; later expanders tilted CD4+.

The sample holds many counts of this clonotype. Antigen unknown. This TCR was recovered from a man aged 18-30 years who had mild COVID-19 (a few samples of this study predate the infection). Cell type and time point are not known. The chain joins TRBV15 to TRBJ2-5; no clear D. Source material: PBMCs or a T cell subset sorted from them (not recorded which). The CDR3 region is CATSRDHWGQETQYF. In DNA form, the CDR3 reads TGTGCCACCAGCAGAGATCACTGGGGTCAAGAGACCCAGTACTTC.